Following are 16 T cell receptor beta chains from one sample sequenced in a study of blood T cells in healthy people across ages (dated by TCRdb to between 2015 and 2017). Libraries were built with 5' RACE. TCRdb names Illumina HiSeq 2500 as the instrument used. The second PCR ran for about 6 to 12 cycles and used a J-beta primer mix along with a sample-barcoded 5' primer. The raw public data were reprocessed by TCRdb itself: fastp quality trimming at Q25, MiXCR clonotype calling, in-frame beta chains only. Records with the same CDR3 protein are collapsed into one entry carrying the most frequent genes and DNA. For this sample there are about 900,000 distinct CDR3 sequences; 55% to 65% appear just once. About a quarter of the sample belongs to the ten largest clones. Sample: blood. Receptors originate from a man aged 25 to 45 in good health.

This clonotype was picked up a small number of times. The V and J genes are TRBV9 and TRBJ1-4; D is undetermined. The CDR3 covers 11 residues. V lost 8 bases, J lost 13 bases, and 15 bases lay in between. CDR1 SGDLS and CDR2 YYNGEE come from the germline V gene. The CDR3 reads CASLEASRLFF. The CDR3, as DNA: TGTGCCAGTTTAGAAGCGTCACGACTGTTTTTT.

The chain employs TRBV27 and TRBJ1-1; 9 bases agree with TRBD1. CDR1 and CDR2 from the germline V gene are MNHEY and SMNVEV (reference sequence). V shed 0 bases, J shed 4 bases, and the junction held 3 bases outside the gene matches. The CDR3 extends over 15 amino acids. This CDR3 is CASSLSTGGTTEAFF. In DNA form, the CDR3 reads TGTGCCAGCAGTTTATCGACAGGGGGGACCACTGAAGCTTTCTTT.

This sequence joins TRBV27 and TRBJ2-7; 7 positions match TRBD2. The ends lost 6 bases at V and 0 bases at J; junction bases unmatched: 8. Looked up from germline, CDR1 is MNHEY and CDR2 is SMNVEV (reference sequence). The CDR3 is 15 residues long. This chain's CDR3 is CASSGRGGTSYEQYF. The CDR3 coding sequence is TGTGCCAGCAGCGGGCGCGGGGGAACCTCCTACGAGCAGTACTTC.

The chain employs TRBV7-9 and TRBJ2-1, with 8 positions matching TRBD2. The J segment lost 0 bases and the V segment lost 8 bases, leaving 6 bases of the junction unmatched. Germline V lookup: CDR1 SEHNR, CDR2 FQNEAQ (reference sequence). The CDR3 spans 15 residues. This chain's CDR3 is CASGRGGSSYNEQFF. Here the CDR3 DNA reads TGTGCCAGCGGACGGGGGGGCAGCTCCTACAATGAGCAGTTCTTC.

This clonotype was observed a few times. The chain is built from TRBV5-1 and TRBJ2-5; TRBD2 matches 13 bases. CDR1 is SGHRS, CDR2 YFSETQ, per germline. CDR3 length: 17 amino acids. Trimming removed 4 bases from V and 2 bases from J; junction bases left unmatched: 8. Here the CDR3 DNA reads TGCGCCAGCAGCCTGGGACTAGCGGGGCAACATCAAGAGACCCAGTACTTC. It is translated as CASSLGLAGQHQETQYF.

The V and J genes are TRBV20-1 and TRBJ2-7; 8 bases are a match to TRBD1. This CDR3 is built from 13 residues. The germline CDR1 and CDR2 sequences are DFQATT and SNEGSKA (reference sequence). Trimming cost V 6 bases and J 3 bases; bases outside gene matches: 7. The CDR3 sequence: CSARTGWNYEQYF. CDR3 DNA sequence: TGCAGTGCCCGGACAGGGTGGAACTACGAGCAGTACTTC.

The rearrangement links TRBV6-1 to TRBJ2-6; either TRBD1 or TRBD2 may fit D (5 bases each). Between the trimmed V and J ends, which lost 6 bases and 0 bases, there was a span of 21 bases. Germline V gene data show CDR1 as MNHNS and CDR2 as SASEGT. The CDR3 length is 19 residues. CDR3 protein: CASRRATGTPSSGANVLTF. DNA of the CDR3: TGTGCCAGCAGACGCGCAACCGGGACGCCTAGCTCTGGGGCCAACGTCCTGACTTTC.

The chain recombines TRBV20-1 with TRBJ1-2; perhaps TRBD1 as D (6 bases). The germline V gene has CDR1 DFQATT and CDR2 SNEGSKA (reference sequence). With 0 bases removed from V and 8 bases from J, the gap between germline ends came to 22 bases. The CDR3 extends over 16 amino acids. This CDR3 reads CSARDLNQGSPRGYTF. The DNA of the CDR3 is TGCAGTGCTAGAGATCTCAATCAGGGGTCCCCCCGGGGCTACACCTTC.

This clonotype was counted a few times. Its ends do not fully match the called genes, so a read error is possible. CDR3 residues: CSSSLTGTEQYF. The CDR3 nucleotides are TGTTCCAGCAGCCTTACAGGGACCGAGCAGTACTTC. The gene calls are TRBV7-9 and TRBJ2-4; D perhaps matches TRBD1 (6 bases). The J call is in doubt because the DNA end fits TRBJ2-7 better. There are 12 residues in the CDR3. Germline V lookup: CDR1 SEHNR, CDR2 FQNEAQ (reference sequence).

This chain links TRBV6-6 with TRBJ1-1; 7 bases match TRBD1. Germline trimming cut 2 bases from V and 4 bases from J; bases unmatched to any gene: 7. The CDR3 has 15 residues. CDR1 is MNHNY and CDR2 is SVGAGI in the germline V gene (reference sequence). The CDR3 loop is CASSYMGQPGTEAFF. DNA of the CDR3: TGTGCCAGCAGTTACATGGGACAGCCTGGCACTGAAGCTTTCTTT.

The V call is TRBV2, the J call TRBJ2-4, with D possibly being TRBD1 or TRBD2 (5 bases each). The J call may be wrong; the DNA end is better matched by TRBJ2-7. Germline V CDR1 and CDR2: SNHLY, FYNNEI. This CDR3 has 12 amino acids. CDR3: CASKEWGSEQYF. The CDR3 DNA is TGTGCCAGCAAAGAATGGGGGAGCGAGCAGTACTTC.

The gene calls are TRBV9 and TRBJ2-1; weak D call: TRBD2 (6 bases). The length of the CDR3 is 14 residues. Trimming shortened V by 1 base and J by 4 bases, and 9 bases separated the two germline ends. Germline V gene data show CDR1 as SGDLS and CDR2 as YYNGEE. CDR3 amino acids: CASSVSSEYNEQFF. CDR3 bases: TGTGCCAGCAGCGTATCTAGCGAATACAATGAGCAGTTCTTC.

Only a few counts were recorded for this clonotype. The V call is TRBV4-1, the J call TRBJ1-2; 10 bases are a match to TRBD1. Unmatched junction bases numbered 18, after V lost 2 bases and J lost 6 bases. This CDR3 spans 19 amino acids. Germline V gene lookup returns CDR1 MGHRA and CDR2 YSYEKL. The chain's CDR3 is CASSQKGGGQGVSPHGYTF. The CDR3 DNA reads as TGCGCCAGCAGCCAAAAGGGGGGTGGACAGGGGGTCTCGCCCCATGGCTACACCTTC.

The CDR3 reads CSASREEGSGNTIYF. CDR3 sequence (DNA): TGCAGTGCCTCTCGGGAGGAGGGATCTGGAAACACCATATATTTT. V gene TRBV20-1 combines with J gene TRBJ1-3, with D uncertain. V was pared by 6 bases and J by 1 base, with 16 bases between. The germline V gene has CDR1 DFQATT and CDR2 SNEGSKA (reference sequence). The CDR3 is 15 residues long.

The J gene is TRBJ1-4, the V gene TRBV4-2; perhaps TRBD1 as D (5 bases). CDR1 is LGHNA and CDR2 is YNFKEQ in the germline V gene. This CDR3 has 15 amino acids. V lost 1 base to trimming and J lost 8 bases, with 14 bases between them. The CDR3 DNA is TGTGCCAGCAGCCAAGCGGGACCGTCGGACGAAAAACTGTTTTTT. Its translation is CASSQAGPSDEKLFF.

The gene calls are TRBV20-1 and TRBJ2-5; 8 nucleotides agree with TRBD2. CDR1 and CDR2 from the germline V gene are DFQATT and SNEGSKA (reference sequence). The CDR3 sequence is 14 residues long. V trimming: 2 bases; J trimming: 2 bases; junction bases outside the gene matches: 4. The CDR3 nucleotides read TGCAGTGCTAGAATCACTAGCGGACAAGAGACCCAGTACTTC. It specifies CSARITSGQETQYF.